This T cell receptor (beta chain) originates from a study of CD8 T cells in Susac syndrome. Reverse transcription of about 0.45 to 1 ug RNA used random hexamers. Amplification of TCR beta CDR3 used immunoSEQ multiplex PCR across 54 Vbeta and 13 Jbeta. MiXCR, run by TCRdb on the immunoSEQ multiplex PCR reads, gives a single entry per CDR3 protein. The sample has around 50,000 distinct CDR3 sequences, about 91% seen once. Trimming left V 4 bases short and J 4 bases short, with 10 bases between. CDR3 length equals 13 residues. CDR1 and CDR2 (germline): SNHLY, FYNNEI. CD8+ and CD4+ T cells from blood underwent TCR beta sequencing, which was carried out in a high-throughput format. Healthy donors acted as controls, with matching for age and sex.

The sample was CD8+ T cells from PBMCs. The origin of this receptor is a human donor in good health. V is TRBV2 and J is TRBJ1-2, with a possible D match to TRBD1 (5 bases). CDR3 coding DNA: TGTGCCAGCAGTGGGAGACAGAGCTATGGCTACACCTTC. As protein: CASSGRQSYGYTF.